A selection of T cell receptor beta chains follows, all from one sample in a study of OX40 agonist ivuxolimab in advanced cancers. Libraries were prepared by immunoSEQ multiplex PCR; TCRdb keeps only in-frame clonotypes and omits some of them. The sample gives some 86,000 clones, roughly 94% of which show up once; roughly a tenth is in the top ten. Sequenced here: CD4+ or CD8+ T cells sorted from blood, sampled in a trial of the OX40 agonist ivuxolimab. The origin of the receptors is an adult with an advanced solid tumor such as melanoma, head and neck, liver or kidney cancer. CDR3s include the opening cysteine and the closing phenylalanine or tryptophan. The order of the fields is clone size, D gene, J gene, V gene, CDR3 protein, CDR3 DNA. The D gene is left open where the match is weak. Clone sizes are given selectively: once, few, many, or a class where the clone is expanded.

. . TRBJ2-7 TRBV4-2 CASSQVAGRQGGYEQYF TGTGCCAGCAGCCAAGTAGCGGGGAGACAGGGCGGCTACGAGCAGTACTTC
. TRBD1 TRBJ2-3 TRBV6-4 CASSDSGQGGDTQYF TGTGCCAGCAGTGACTCGGGACAGGGAGGGGATACGCAGTATTTT
. TRBD2 TRBJ2-5 TRBV7-9 CASSPIVAGGVGETQYF TGTGCCAGCAGCCCGATAGTGGCGGGGGGGGTCGGAGAGACCCAGTACTTC
. . TRBJ2-5 TRBV7-8 CASSPLSGGETQYF TGTGCCAGCAGCCCCTTAAGCGGTGGAGAGACCCAGTACTTC
. . TRBJ2-7 TRBV28 CASSFPAARAFSYEQYF TGTGCCAGCAGTTTCCCCGCGGCCAGGGCCTTTTCCTACGAGCAGTACTTC
. TRBD1 TRBJ1-5 TRBV19 CASSMGTDAQHF TGTGCCAGTAGTATGGGGACAGATGCCCAGCATTTT
. . TRBJ2-1 TRBV12-5 CASGTSSGGQGEQFF TGTGCTAGTGGCACCTCCAGCGGAGGGCAGGGTGAGCAGTTCTTC
. . TRBJ2-3 TRBV7-9 CASSLAGGVSTDTQYF TGTGCCAGCAGCTTAGCGGGGGGAGTGAGCACAGATACGCAGTATTTT
. . TRBJ2-7 TRBV27 CASGYRVGEQYF TGTGCCAGCGGCTACAGGGTGGGCGAGCAGTACTTC
. . TRBJ2-1 TRBV11-3 CASSRAPGPNEQFF TGTGCCAGCAGTCGGGCTCCGGGACCCAATGAGCAGTTCTTC
. . TRBJ1-6 TRBV4-2 CASSLDGLNSPLHF TGTGCCAGCAGCTTGGACGGTTTAAATTCACCCCTCCACTTT
. TRBD1 TRBJ2-3 TRBV27 CASRDRADTQYF TGTGCCAGCAGAGACAGGGCAGATACGCAGTATTTT
. . TRBJ1-3 TRBV7-8 CASSLYGSGNTIYF TGTGCCAGCAGCTTATACGGGTCTGGAAACACCATATATTTT
few . TRBJ1-6 TRBV13 CASSLRTGTNSPLHF TGTGCCAGCAGCCTAAGGACCGGGACGAATTCACCCCTCCACTTT
. TRBD2 TRBJ2-2 TRBV9 CASSAGSGGGRTGELFF TGTGCCAGCAGCGCCGGGAGCGGGGGGGGCCGGACCGGGGAGCTGTTTTTT
. TRBD2 TRBJ2-7 TRBV6-6 CASIWGGRPDEQYF TGTGCCAGCATTTGGGGGGGACGTCCGGACGAGCAGTACTTC
. . TRBJ1-3 TRBV27 CASRGGEHSGNTIYF TGTGCCAGCAGAGGGGGTGAACACTCTGGAAACACCATATATTTT
. . TRBJ2-7 TRBV12-5 CASGSPGAEINYEQYF TGTGCTAGTGGTTCTCCGGGGGCAGAGATCAACTACGAGCAGTACTTC
. . TRBJ2-2 TRBV19 CASSIGGTTTGELFF TGTGCCAGTAGTATAGGGGGGACAACCACCGGGGAGCTGTTTTTT
. . TRBJ1-3 TRBV2 CASSESAGNTIYF TGTGCCAGCAGTGAGTCAGCTGGAAACACCATATATTTT
. TRBD1 TRBJ2-1 TRBV27 CASSFGTADNEQFF TGTGCCAGCAGTTTTGGGACAGCTGACAATGAGCAGTTCTTC
. . TRBJ2-3 TRBV5-4 CVSSLGVRQDQQYF TGTGTCAGCAGCTTGGGAGTAAGGCAGGATCAGCAGTATTTT
. TRBD2 TRBJ2-2 TRBV7-3 CASSYLAGGVGELFF TGTGCCAGCAGCTACCTAGCGGGAGGTGTCGGGGAGCTGTTTTTT
. . TRBJ2-7 TRBV20-1 CSARPTPEQYF TGCAGTGCTAGACCCACCCCAGAGCAGTACTTC
. TRBD1 TRBJ2-2 TRBV6-1 CASSGTGGDTGELFF TGTGCCAGCAGTGGGACAGGGGGCGACACCGGGGAGCTGTTTTTT
once . TRBJ1-1 TRBV19 CASKMGSAFTEAFF TGTGCCAGTAAAATGGGTAGCGCTTTCACTGAAGCTTTCTTT
. . TRBJ1-1 TRBV27 CASSLRGGFMNTEAFF TGTGCCAGCAGTTTGAGGGGGGGGTTCATGAACACTGAAGCTTTCTTT
. . TRBJ2-1 TRBV19 CASSMGGPQNEQFF TGTGCCAGTAGTATGGGGGGCCCCCAGAATGAGCAGTTCTTC
few . TRBJ2-7 TRBV7-6 CASSLGHSYEQYF TGTGCCAGCAGCTTAGGCCATTCCTACGAGCAGTACTTC
. . TRBJ2-2 TRBV6-1 CASSERPTQYTGELFF TGTGCCAGCAGTGAACGCCCTACCCAATACACCGGGGAGCTGTTTTTT
. . TRBJ2-7 TRBV19 CASSNAGIDEQYF TGTGCCAGTAGTAACGCGGGAATCGACGAGCAGTACTTC
. . TRBJ2-7 TRBV21-1 CASSPTGAALEQYF TGTGCCAGCAGCCCCACAGGGGCTGCTCTGGAGCAGTACTTC
. . TRBJ1-1 TRBV28 CASSLSWTYSEAFF TGTGCCAGCAGTTTATCCTGGACATATTCTGAAGCTTTCTTT
. . TRBJ2-1 TRBV19 CASNGAARVSSYNEQFF TGTGCCAGTAATGGGGCAGCCCGTGTGAGCTCCTACAATGAGCAGTTCTTC
. TRBD1 TRBJ2-5 TRBV7-3 CASSLIARDRPSQETQYF TGTGCCAGCAGCTTAATTGCCCGGGACAGACCATCCCAAGAGACCCAGTACTTC